This T cell receptor (beta chain) was sequenced for a study of cytomegalovirus exposure and HLA in healthy donors. CDR1 SGDLS and CDR2 YYNGEE come from the germline V gene. The CDR3 totals 15 residues. The V gene lost 6 bases and the J gene lost 5 bases, with 18 bases spanning the gap. A word on this clone: Its antigen is as yet unknown.

The donors (healthy individuals) were bone marrow donors. In the PCR, 60 Vbeta and 13 Jbeta primers were used. TCRdb keeps only in-frame clones here, not all; method: immunoSEQ multiplex PCR. This sample yields about 94,000 clones, of which around three fifths are seen a single time; about 3.9% belongs to the top ten. Notes on the study in general: Among the most significant clusters, several appeared linked to common viral pathogens in a later analysis. A later analysis linked a missense variant in DCLRE1C to the trimming of TCR beta V and J genes. There were over 150 TCR beta chains listed as cytomegalovirus-associated.

This chain links TRBV9 with TRBJ2-1; TRBD2 is a possible D gene (7 bases). Sequencing was done on a sample of PBMCs. This TCR was recovered from a man aged 30 to 39 in good health and CMV-seronegative. The CDR3 protein is CASTRGGRGDNEQFF. CDR3 coding DNA: TGTGCCAGCACTCGAGGGGGGAGGGGTGACAATGAGCAGTTCTTC.